The TCR beta chain under discussion was sequenced for a study of blood T cell repertoires in COVID-19. Study-level background: Sites in the United States, Italy and Spain provided acute and convalescent COVID-19 samples. PBMCs, B-cell-depleted T cells, or T cells were the source of the cDNA or gDNA that made up the material.

Looked up from germline, CDR1 is LGHDT and CDR2 is YNNKEL (reference sequence). The CDR3 length is 17 residues. The V end lost 5 bases, the J end lost 7 bases, and 21 bases lay between the germline ends. Authors' data handling: Counts of nucleated cells, estimated from reference gene primer amplification, were obtained. The repertoire was sequenced with immunoSEQ multiplex PCR; TCRdb's copy has only in-frame clones and lacks some. The DNA gave D and trimming, while V, J and clone size come from that table. The sample contains roughly 220,000 clones, around four fifths of which appear only once. The clonotype was recovered from a woman aged 60-75 years who had recovered from COVID-19. Sample: peripheral blood. The V gene is TRBV3-1 (or the pseudogene TRBV3-2), the J gene TRBJ1-6; maybe TRBD1 (5 bases). CDR3 sequence reads: CASSARQTFRTNSPLHF. DNA for the CDR3: TGTGCCAGCAGCGCGCGACAGACCTTTCGCACAAATTCACCCCTCCACTTT.